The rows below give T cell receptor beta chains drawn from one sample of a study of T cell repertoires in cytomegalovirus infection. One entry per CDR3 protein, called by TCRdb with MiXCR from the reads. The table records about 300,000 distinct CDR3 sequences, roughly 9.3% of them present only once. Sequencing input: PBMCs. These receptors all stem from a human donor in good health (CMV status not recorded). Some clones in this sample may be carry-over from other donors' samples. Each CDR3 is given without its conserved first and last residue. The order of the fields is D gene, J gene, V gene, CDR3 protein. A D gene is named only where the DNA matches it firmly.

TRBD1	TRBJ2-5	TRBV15	ATSSGGQGAETQY
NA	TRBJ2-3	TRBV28	ASSFTKDFPPLPTDTQY
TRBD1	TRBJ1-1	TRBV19	ASQDRVTEAF
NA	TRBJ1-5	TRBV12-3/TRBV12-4	ASSLGARNQPQH
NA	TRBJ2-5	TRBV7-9	ASSYTRGAGETQY
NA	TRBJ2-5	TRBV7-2	ASSRVGKETQY
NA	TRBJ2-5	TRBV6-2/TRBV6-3	ASSSFVRQVRETQY
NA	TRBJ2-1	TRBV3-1	ASSQQLSYNEQF
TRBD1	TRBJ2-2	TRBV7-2	ASSSTGGLNTGELF
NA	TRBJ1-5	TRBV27	ASSLGQNNQPQH
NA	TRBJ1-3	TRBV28	ASSFEETPLSGNTIY
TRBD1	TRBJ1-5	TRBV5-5	ASSGGTGTNFDQPQH
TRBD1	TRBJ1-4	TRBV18	ASLTGGANEKLF
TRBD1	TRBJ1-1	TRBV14	ASSLKAGGNTEAF
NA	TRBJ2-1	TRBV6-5	ASSSRTANNEQF
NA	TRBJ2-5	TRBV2	ASKILAETQY
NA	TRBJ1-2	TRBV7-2	ASSPEAGFYGYT
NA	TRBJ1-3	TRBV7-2	ASSQVGNTIY
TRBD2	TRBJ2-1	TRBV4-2	ASSQEGLAGGRGYNEQF
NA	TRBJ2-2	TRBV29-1	SVDRGGPTGELF
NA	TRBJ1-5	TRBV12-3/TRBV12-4	ASSLGRVISNQPQH
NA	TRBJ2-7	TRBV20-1	SARPPVSFSFYEQY
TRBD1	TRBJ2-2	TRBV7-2	ASSLEGAWTGELF
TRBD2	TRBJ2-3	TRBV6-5	ASSYSTSGGSTDTQY
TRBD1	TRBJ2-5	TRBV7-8	ASSLGQQQETQY
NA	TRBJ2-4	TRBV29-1	SADVGNKNIQY
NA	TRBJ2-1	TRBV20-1	SVTQGIVDEQF
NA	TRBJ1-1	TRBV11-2	ASSLLTGRQTEAF
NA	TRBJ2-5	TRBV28	ASRPGGRGQETQY
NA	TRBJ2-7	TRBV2	ASRIVRSSYEQY
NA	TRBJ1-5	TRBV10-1	ASSPESNQPQH
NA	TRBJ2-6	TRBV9	ASSVGPGVSGANVLT
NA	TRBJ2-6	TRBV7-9	ASSDSHSGANVLT
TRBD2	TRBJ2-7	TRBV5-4	ASSPQAAVGLAGQEQY
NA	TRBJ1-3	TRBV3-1	ASSQDLATDSGNTIY
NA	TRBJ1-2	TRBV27	ASSLSRANYGYT
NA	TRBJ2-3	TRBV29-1	SARPGTPWDTQY
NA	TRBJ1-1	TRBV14	ASSRGLNTEAF
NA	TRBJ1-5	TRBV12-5	ASGLIAGTAKPQH
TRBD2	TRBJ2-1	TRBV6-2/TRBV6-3	ASSRAVSGTRAYEQF
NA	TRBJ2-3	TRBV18	ASSPLPPTDTQY
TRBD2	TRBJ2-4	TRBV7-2	ASSLDNRGGAIQY
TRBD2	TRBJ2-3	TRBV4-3	ASSQDPGREYTDTQY
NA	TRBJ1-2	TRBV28	ASTMTGFNYGYT
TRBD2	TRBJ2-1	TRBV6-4	ASSDSSGVEQF
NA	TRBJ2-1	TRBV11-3	ASSLVGSADEQF
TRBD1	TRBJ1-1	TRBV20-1	SARGQISINTEAF
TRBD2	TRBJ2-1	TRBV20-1	SAMASGEYNEQF
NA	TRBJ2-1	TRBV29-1	SVGGFTYNEQF
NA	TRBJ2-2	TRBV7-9	ASTITGSPGELF
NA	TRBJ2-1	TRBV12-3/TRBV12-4	ASSSSGTPINEQF
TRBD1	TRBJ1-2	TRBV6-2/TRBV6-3	ASTPDRERFDGYT
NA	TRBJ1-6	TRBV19	ASSARWGEDSPLH
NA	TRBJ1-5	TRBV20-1	SARVGANVGPQH
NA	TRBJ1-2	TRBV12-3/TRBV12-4	ASSLVDRYGYT
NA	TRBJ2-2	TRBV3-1	ASSQARGLTGELF
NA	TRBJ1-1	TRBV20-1	SARDRSRGWFAAF
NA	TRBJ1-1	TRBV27	ASSLTNSYTEAF
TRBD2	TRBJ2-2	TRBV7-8	ASSLSSGGGNTGELF
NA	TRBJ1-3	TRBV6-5	ASKRGFSGNTIY